Listed below are T cell receptor beta chains from one sample, sequenced in a study of CD8 T cells in Susac syndrome. TCRdb re-called the immunoSEQ multiplex PCR reads through MiXCR, storing one row per CDR3 protein. Among more than 150,000 distinct CDR3 sequences listed, around 96% were seen once. Input material: CD8+ T cells from PBMCs. The receptors were sampled from a human donor with multiple sclerosis. CDR3s include the opening cysteine and the closing phenylalanine or tryptophan. A D gene is named only where the DNA matches it firmly. Size tells how often a clone was seen (once, few, many) or the class of an expanded clone, and some rows leave it out.

J gene: TRBJ1-1
clone size: .
D gene: .
V gene: TRBV9
CDR3 DNA: TGTGCCAGCAGCCCCCAAGGGGGGTTGAACACTGAAGCTTTCTTT
CDR3 protein: CASSPQGGLNTEAFF

J gene: TRBJ1-4
clone size: .
D gene: .
V gene: TRBV4-1
CDR3 DNA: TGCGCCAGCAGCCAACATGCGGGGGGGGTGGAACTGTTTTTT
CDR3 protein: CASSQHAGGVELFF

J gene: TRBJ1-6
clone size: .
D gene: .
V gene: TRBV27
CDR3 DNA: TGTGCCAGCAGTTTGGCCTCCTATAATTCACCCCTCCACTTT
CDR3 protein: CASSLASYNSPLHF

J gene: TRBJ2-7
clone size: .
D gene: .
V gene: TRBV7-9
CDR3 DNA: TGTGCCAGCAGCGCCCCGGGCCCCCGGCGGGACGAGCAGTACTTC
CDR3 protein: CASSAPGPRRDEQYF

J gene: TRBJ2-3
clone size: .
D gene: TRBD2
V gene: TRBV9
CDR3 DNA: TGTGCCAGCAGCGAGGATAGCGGGGGGGAAACAGATACGCAGTATTTT
CDR3 protein: CASSEDSGGETDTQYF

J gene: TRBJ2-7
clone size: .
D gene: .
V gene: TRBV20-1
CDR3 DNA: TGCAGTGCTAGGGAACAGACCCTCTACGAGCAGTACTTC
CDR3 protein: CSAREQTLYEQYF

J gene: TRBJ1-2
clone size: .
D gene: .
V gene: TRBV12-3/TRBV12-4
CDR3 DNA: TGTGCCAGCAGTTGGGGTACAGGCGGGAAAGGCTACACCTTC
CDR3 protein: CASSWGTGGKGYTF

J gene: TRBJ1-5
clone size: .
D gene: .
V gene: TRBV2
CDR3 DNA: TGTGCCAGCAGCATGAGGGGGACGAGCAATCAGCCCCAGCATTTT
CDR3 protein: CASSMRGTSNQPQHF

J gene: TRBJ2-7
clone size: .
D gene: .
V gene: TRBV4-1
CDR3 DNA: TGCGCCAGCAGCCAAGTAAACAGCAACGAGCAGTACTTC
CDR3 protein: CASSQVNSNEQYF

J gene: TRBJ2-7
clone size: .
D gene: .
V gene: TRBV6-5
CDR3 DNA: TGTGCCAGCAGGGACGGGACACGCTACGAGCAGTACTTC
CDR3 protein: CASRDGTRYEQYF

J gene: TRBJ2-7
clone size: .
D gene: TRBD1
V gene: TRBV20-1
CDR3 DNA: TGCAGCGCTCGCCCTGACAGGGGGAACCACGAGCAGTACTTC
CDR3 protein: CSARPDRGNHEQYF

J gene: TRBJ2-1
clone size: .
D gene: .
V gene: TRBV20-1
CDR3 DNA: TGCAGTGCTAGAGATTCTCACTCCAATTACAATGAGCAGTTCTTC
CDR3 protein: CSARDSHSNYNEQFF

J gene: TRBJ1-2
clone size: .
D gene: TRBD1
V gene: TRBV7-2
CDR3 DNA: TGTGCCAGCAAGCGACAGGGGAACAACTATGGCTACACCTTC
CDR3 protein: CASKRQGNNYGYTF

J gene: TRBJ2-5
clone size: .
D gene: .
V gene: TRBV30
CDR3 DNA: TGTGCCTACTGGGTCCAGGCTGAGGAGACCCAGTACTTC
CDR3 protein: CAYWVQAEETQYF

J gene: TRBJ2-7
clone size: .
D gene: TRBD1
V gene: TRBV28
CDR3 DNA: TGTGCCAGCAGTTTAATTGGGACAGGGGAAGAATTTATCTACGAGCAGTACTTC
CDR3 protein: CASSLIGTGEEFIYEQYF

J gene: TRBJ2-7
clone size: .
D gene: .
V gene: TRBV10-3
CDR3 DNA: TGTGCCATCAGTCGTACGTCGGGGCCGAACACCTACGAGCAGTACTTC
CDR3 protein: CAISRTSGPNTYEQYF

J gene: TRBJ2-2
clone size: .
D gene: TRBD2
V gene: TRBV6-2/TRBV6-3
CDR3 DNA: TGTGCCAGCAGTTACTCGAGGACTAGCGGGGGGATTAACACCGGGGAGCTGTTTTTT
CDR3 protein: CASSYSRTSGGINTGELFF

J gene: TRBJ1-2
clone size: .
D gene: .
V gene: TRBV3-1
CDR3 DNA: TGTGCCAGCAGCCCCGAGGCTACGAGTCGGTATGGCTACACCTTC
CDR3 protein: CASSPEATSRYGYTF

J gene: TRBJ1-2
clone size: .
D gene: .
V gene: TRBV27
CDR3 DNA: TGTGCCAGCAGTTTAGGGGGGCGCGGCTATGGCTACACCTTC
CDR3 protein: CASSLGGRGYGYTF

J gene: TRBJ2-5
clone size: .
D gene: TRBD2
V gene: TRBV9
CDR3 DNA: TGTGCCAGCAGCAGGAGCGGGGGGTTACAAGAGACCCAGTACTTC
CDR3 protein: CASSRSGGLQETQYF

J gene: TRBJ1-2
clone size: .
D gene: .
V gene: TRBV29-1
CDR3 DNA: TGCAGCGCAACCCCGGGGGAAAGCGCTTATGGCTACACCTTC
CDR3 protein: CSATPGESAYGYTF

J gene: TRBJ2-1
clone size: .
D gene: .
V gene: TRBV4-1
CDR3 DNA: TGCGCCAGCAGCCAAGTTTCTACAGGGCTTCAGTTCTTC
CDR3 protein: CASSQVSTGLQFF

J gene: TRBJ2-3
clone size: .
D gene: TRBD1
V gene: TRBV3-1
CDR3 DNA: TGTGCCAGCAGCCAAGGGTTTAAGGGGGCTCGGGATACGCAGTATTTT
CDR3 protein: CASSQGFKGARDTQYF

J gene: TRBJ1-1
clone size: .
D gene: .
V gene: TRBV7-9
CDR3 DNA: TGTGCCAGCAGCCCCTCAGGGTTTGCCCCTGAAGCTTTCTTT
CDR3 protein: CASSPSGFAPEAFF

J gene: TRBJ2-5
clone size: .
D gene: .
V gene: TRBV25-1
CDR3 DNA: TGTGCCACCCTAGGGGGGGCAGGGGAGACCCAGTACTTC
CDR3 protein: CATLGGAGETQYF

J gene: TRBJ1-1
clone size: .
D gene: .
V gene: TRBV27
CDR3 DNA: TGTGCCAGCAGGTTAGGTAGGGTGACTGAAGCTTTCTTT
CDR3 protein: CASRLGRVTEAFF

J gene: TRBJ1-5
clone size: .
D gene: .
V gene: TRBV27
CDR3 DNA: TGTGCCAGCAGTTTATACGGGGGGCGGGTCAATCAGCCCCAGCATTTT
CDR3 protein: CASSLYGGRVNQPQHF

J gene: TRBJ1-1
clone size: .
D gene: .
V gene: TRBV10-1
CDR3 DNA: TGCGCCAGCAGTGAAGGTGCGGGGAACACTGAAGCTTTCTTT
CDR3 protein: CASSEGAGNTEAFF

J gene: TRBJ1-1
clone size: .
D gene: TRBD1
V gene: TRBV28
CDR3 DNA: TGTGCCAGCAGTTTGACAGGGAGTAACACTGAAGCTTTCTTT
CDR3 protein: CASSLTGSNTEAFF

J gene: TRBJ1-2
clone size: .
D gene: .
V gene: TRBV9
CDR3 DNA: TGTGCCAGCAGCCCCAAACGGGGTGGCTACACCTTC
CDR3 protein: CASSPKRGGYTF

J gene: TRBJ2-1
clone size: once
D gene: .
V gene: TRBV4-1
CDR3 DNA: TGCGCCAGCAGCCAAGAGTGGGGGAATGAGCAGTTCTTC
CDR3 protein: CASSQEWGNEQFF